This T cell receptor beta chain emerged from a study of follicular helper T cells after annual influenza vaccination. Study details: Across the 2013-2014, 2014-2015 and 2015-2016 vaccination seasons, some subjects were resampled.

General study findings and limits: ICOS+CD38+ cTfh clonality tracked population frequency, and its change tracked circulating plasmablast change. Successive annual vaccinations recalled a recurrent oligoclonal ICOS+CD38+ cTfh response with influenza-specific clonotypes.

Sample time point: 2014-2015 season, 7 days after vaccination. Donors with HIV/AIDS, active malignancy, immunomodulators or active illness were excluded. Produced via immunoSEQ multiplex PCR; TCRdb's table is partial and in-frame only. The sample lists roughly 15,000 clones, less than 85% occurring once. On this clone: The antigen is unknown.

With 7 bases removed from V and 1 base from J, the gap between germline ends came to 10 bases. The length of the CDR3 is 13 residues. Germline V gene lookup returns CDR1 SNHLY and CDR2 FYNNEI. This TCR was sampled from an adult who received the influenza vaccine. Here the sequenced sample was CXCR5+ CD38- circulating T follicular helper cells from blood, taken 7 days after influenza vaccination. The subset here: circulating Tfh, non-naive CD4+CXCR5+PD-1+ (ICOS+CD38+ or ICOS-CD38-). This sequence joins TRBV2 and TRBJ1-1; D uncertain. CDR3 nucleotide sequence: TGTGCCAGCAAAGCCATCCAGAACACTGAAGCTTTCTTT. Protein sequence: CASKAIQNTEAFF.